There are a few counts of the clone carrying this TCR beta chain. The antigen is not known. This specimen belongs to a study of CD8 T cells in ankylosing spondylitis. Study-wide findings and caveats: Apparently characteristic of ankylosing spondylitis blood was a TCR beta motif (fewer than ten highly homologous variants). There was reportedly significant enrichment of clones that were disease-linked in matched ankylosing spondylitis synovial fluid. Within peripheral blood, clones linked to disease were CD8+ and relatively rare.

Making the TCR beta libraries involved quantitative 5'-RACE with molecular barcodes. One entry per CDR3 protein, called by TCRdb with MiXCR from the 5' RACE reads. The data contain 30,000 to 45,000 distinct CDR3 sequences, approximately 17% of them singletons. This CDR3 has 12 residues. The germline V gene has CDR1 MNHNY and CDR2 SVGAGI (reference sequence). V lost 8 bases and J 6 bases, leaving 11 bases between the germline ends. The rearrangement joins TRBV6-6 to TRBJ2-1, with D perhaps matching TRBD1 or TRBD2 (5 bases each). This clonotype originated in a male donor with ankylosing spondylitis or in good health (not recorded which). The specimen was blood. CDR3 in DNA: TGTGCCAGCGGGGGTATCCGCAATGAGCAGTTCTTC. This gives the protein CASGGIRNEQFF.